The source of this TCR beta chain is a study of T cells in localized non-small cell lung cancer. General observations from the study: When the top 100 tumor clones were examined, a median about 60 of them also appeared in the adjacent lung, which was paired and uninvolved. The greatest T cell clonality was found in uninvolved adjacent lung (higher than in tumor). Only one tumor region went through sequencing, so heterogeneity may still be there. Elevated blood T cell density was associated with longer overall survival.

On this clone: Its matching antigen is unknown.

Germline assignment: CDR1 MDHEN and CDR2 SYDVKM. This CDR3 is built from 13 residues. Trimming removed 2 bases from V and 5 bases from J, with 9 bases in between. Assay: immunoSEQ multiplex PCR; the TCRdb copy retains only in-frame clones and omits some. Here the sample spans roughly 28,000 clones, roughly 87% being singletons. This sequence originates from a male donor aged 60 or over with stage I lung adenocarcinoma. The source material was peripheral blood, sampled before any cancer treatment. The rearrangement links TRBV28 to TRBJ1-1; D call uncertain. CDR3 in DNA: TGTGCCAGCAGTTTAGGGGTTCGTACTGAAGCTTTCTTT. Translating gives CASSLGVRTEAFF.